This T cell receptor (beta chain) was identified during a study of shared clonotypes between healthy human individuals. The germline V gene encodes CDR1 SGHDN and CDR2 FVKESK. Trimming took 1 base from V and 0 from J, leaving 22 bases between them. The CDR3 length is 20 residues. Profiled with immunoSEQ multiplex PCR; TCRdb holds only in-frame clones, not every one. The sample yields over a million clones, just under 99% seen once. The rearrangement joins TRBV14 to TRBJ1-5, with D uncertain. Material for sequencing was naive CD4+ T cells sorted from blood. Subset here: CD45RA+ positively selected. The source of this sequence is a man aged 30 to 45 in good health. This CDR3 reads CASSQGPQLTVTDSNQPQHF. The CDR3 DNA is TGTGCCAGCAGCCAAGGGCCACAGCTAACAGTGACCGATAGCAATCAGCCCCAGCATTTT.